Listed below are T cell receptor beta chains from one sample, sequenced in a study of blood T cell repertoires in COVID-19. TCRdb's table, derived via immunoSEQ multiplex PCR, lists solely in-frame clones and lacks some. The sample yields about 210,000 clones, approximately 82% seen once. The source material was peripheral blood. The receptors come from a man aged 45-60 years with active or convalescent COVID-19. Both conserved end residues are part of each CDR3. Fields, in order: V gene, D gene, J gene, clone size, CDR3 DNA, CDR3 protein. D genes are given only for firm matches. A clone size is listed for some rows: how often the clone was seen (once, few, many), or a class if it is expanded.

>TRBV6-2/TRBV6-3|NA|TRBJ1-3|NA
TGTGCCAGCAGTTACTCTTCCGGACTGAGGACCTATGGAAACACCATATATTTT
CASSYSSGLRTYGNTIYF
>TRBV7-2|NA|TRBJ2-4|NA
TGTGCCAGCAGCCAGACTAGGCAAAACATTCAGTACTTC
CASSQTRQNIQYF
>TRBV6-1|TRBD1|TRBJ1-5|once
TGTGCCAGCAGTGAAGCGGAGGACAGGGAAAGAAATCAGCCCCAGCATTTT
CASSEAEDRERNQPQHF
>TRBV5-1|NA|TRBJ1-3|few
TGCGCCAGCAGCCTGACAGGTACTGGAAACACCATATATTTT
CASSLTGTGNTIYF
>TRBV10-1|TRBD2|TRBJ2-3|NA
TGCGCCAGACCGGGACTAGCGGGAGTCGGCACAGATACGCAGTATTTT
CARPGLAGVGTDTQYF
>TRBV5-1|NA|TRBJ2-1|NA
TGCGCCAGCAGCTTGCCAGGGTCGGGCAATGAGCAGTTCTTC
CASSLPGSGNEQFF
>TRBV25-1|TRBD1|TRBJ1-1|NA
TGTGCCAGCAGTGAGTTGAACAGGGGGGACACTGAAGCTTTCTTT
CASSELNRGDTEAFF
>TRBV15|TRBD2|TRBJ2-1|NA
TGTGCCACCAGCAGAGATTTAGGACGGGAGGACCAATCCTACAATGAGCAGTTCTTC
CATSRDLGREDQSYNEQFF
>TRBV7-9|TRBD2|TRBJ2-5|few
TGTGCCAGCAGCTTCCTAGCGGGGGGGCTTGAGACCCAGTACTTC
CASSFLAGGLETQYF
>TRBV12-3/TRBV12-4|NA|TRBJ1-2|few
TGTGCCAGCAGGGGGCCACCTTTTGGCTACACCTTC
CASRGPPFGYTF
>TRBV3-1/TRBV3-2|TRBD2|TRBJ2-1|once
TGTGCCAGCAGCCCGAGAAGACTAGCGGGGGGCGGAGAGCAGTTCTTC
CASSPRRLAGGGEQFF
>TRBV6-5|TRBD1|TRBJ1-5|NA
TGTGCCAGCAGTTTAACGACAGGGAGCCATCAGCCCCAGCATTTT
CASSLTTGSHQPQHF
>TRBV7-7|TRBD1|TRBJ1-1|many
TGTGCTAGCAGCTTAGACAGGGGGACTGAAGCTTTCTTT
CASSLDRGTEAFF
>TRBV9|NA|TRBJ1-4|NA
TGTGCCAGCTCACAGGGTAGTTCTGCAACTAATGAAAAACTGTTTTTT
CASSQGSSATNEKLFF
>TRBV18|NA|TRBJ2-3|NA
TGTGCCAGCTCACCGTCTTCTAGCACAGATACGCAGTATTTT
CASSPSSSTDTQYF
>TRBV18|NA|TRBJ1-1|NA
TGTGCCAGCTCACCAAACGGGGGCACTGAAGCTTTCTTT
CASSPNGGTEAFF
>TRBV5-8|TRBD2|TRBJ2-1|once
TGTGCCAGCAGCGCTATTACTAGCGGATACTACAATGAGCAGTTCTTC
CASSAITSGYYNEQFF
>TRBV5-6|TRBD1|TRBJ1-2|NA
TGTGCCAGCAGGCTGCCGGGACAGGGGGGTTATGGCTACACCTTC
CASRLPGQGGYGYTF
>TRBV5-4|TRBD1|TRBJ2-1|NA
TGTGCCAGCAGCTCCCTACTGACAGGGGGCGGTGAGCAGTTCTTC
CASSSLLTGGGEQFF
>TRBV28|NA|TRBJ2-5|few
TGTGCCAGCAGTTTTCTCTTACAGGGTAGAGAGACCCAGTACTTC
CASSFLLQGRETQYF
>TRBV11-2|TRBD2|TRBJ2-3|NA
TGTGCCAGCAGCTTCACTAGCGGGCTGAACACAGATACGCAGTATTTT
CASSFTSGLNTDTQYF
>TRBV19|TRBD1|TRBJ1-2|NA
TGTGCCAGTAAGACGGGACAGCCCTTTAACTATGGCTACACCTTC
CASKTGQPFNYGYTF
>TRBV4-1|TRBD1|TRBJ1-5|NA
TGCGCCAGCAGCTCCCGACAGGGACGTACTCAGCCCCAGCATTTT
CASSSRQGRTQPQHF
>TRBV7-2|NA|TRBJ1-2|NA
TGTGCCAGCAGCTTAGACAGCCATGGCTACACCTTC
CASSLDSHGYTF
>TRBV18|NA|TRBJ2-1|NA
TGTGCCAGCTCAGCCACCCCAATACAATCCTACAATGAGCAGTTCTTC
CASSATPIQSYNEQFF
>TRBV7-2|NA|TRBJ2-2|NA
TGTGCCAGCAGTAGACGCAGGGAATTCGGGGAGCTGTTTTTT
CASSRRREFGELFF
>TRBV4-3|NA|TRBJ2-5|NA
TGCGCCAGCAGCCAAGCTGTCGGCGGGGTCTACTTC
CASSQAVGGVYF
>TRBV19|TRBD1|TRBJ2-2|NA
TGTGCCAGTGCAGCCGGGACAGGGACCACCGGGGAGCTGTTTTTT
CASAAGTGTTGELFF
>TRBV9|NA|TRBJ1-3|NA
TGTGCCAGCAGCGTAGCCCCACAGCCTGGAAACACCATATATTTT
CASSVAPQPGNTIYF
>TRBV28|TRBD1|TRBJ2-5|NA
TGTGCCAGCGGGGGACAGGGGGCACGTGAGACCCAGTACTTC
CASGGQGARETQYF
>TRBV11-2|TRBD2|TRBJ2-7|NA
TGTGCCAGCAGCTCCAATAGGGAGACTCTAGCGGGGTACGAGCAGTACTTC
CASSSNRETLAGYEQYF
>TRBV18|TRBD1|TRBJ1-3|NA
TGTGCCAGCTCGGTTGGGACAGTCTCTGGAAACACCATATATTTT
CASSVGTVSGNTIYF
>TRBV5-1|TRBD2|TRBJ2-1|NA
TGCGCCAGCAGCATGACTAGCGGGGCCCCAACGAAGGTCTTC
CASSMTSGAPTKVF
>TRBV2|NA|TRBJ1-5|NA
TGTGCCAGCAGTGAAACCGGTCAGCCCCAGCATTTT
CASSETGQPQHF
>TRBV6-5|TRBD1|TRBJ1-4|once
TGTGCCAGCAGGCGACGGGACAGGGTTGAAAAACTGTTTTTT
CASRRRDRVEKLFF
>TRBV7-9|TRBD1|TRBJ2-3|NA
TGTGCCAGCAGCCTCGGACAGGGGCCACGGGATACGCAGTATTTT
CASSLGQGPRDTQYF
>TRBV5-4|TRBD2|TRBJ2-7|few
TGTGGCACCGGGACTAGCGATTACGAGCAGTACTTC
CGTGTSDYEQYF
>TRBV18|NA|TRBJ1-1|NA
TGTGCCAGCTCACCAGGGGCTAAGGTCGCTGAAGCTTTCTTT
CASSPGAKVAEAFF
>TRBV28|TRBD1|TRBJ1-6|NA
TGTGCCAGCAGACGTACAGGGGGAAATTCACCCCTCCACTTT
CASRRTGGNSPLHF
>TRBV10-2|NA|TRBJ1-1|NA
TGCGCCAGCAGCGGGATAGACGGTCGGACTGAAGCTTTCTTT
CASSGIDGRTEAFF
>TRBV5-1|TRBD2|TRBJ2-3|NA
TGCGCCAGCAGCTTGGACGGGGGGGCAGATACGCAGTATTTT
CASSLDGGADTQYF
>TRBV5-1|NA|TRBJ1-2|NA
TGCGCCAGCAGCCCGGTTACAGAAGGCTATGGCTACACCTTC
CASSPVTEGYGYTF
>TRBV5-5|TRBD2|TRBJ2-5|NA
TGTGCCAGCAGCCACCGGACGGGAGGGCCTGGGGAGGCCCAGTACTTC
CASSHRTGGPGEAQYF
>TRBV5-5|TRBD1|TRBJ2-7|once
TGTGCCAGCAGCTTTGGCAGGGGGTTACTCTACGAGCAGTACTTC
CASSFGRGLLYEQYF
>TRBV10-3|NA|TRBJ2-7|NA
TGTGCCATCAGTCCCAGGGTAAGCTCCTACGAGCAGTACTTC
CAISPRVSSYEQYF
>TRBV5-1|NA|TRBJ1-5|NA
TGCGCCAGCAGCCCCGGAGGGTCGAACAATCAGCCCCAGCATTTT
CASSPGGSNNQPQHF
>TRBV2|NA|TRBJ2-5|NA
TGTGCCAGCAGTGATTCCGGACACGAAGAGACCCAGTACTTC
CASSDSGHEETQYF
>TRBV29-1|NA|TRBJ1-1|NA
TGCAGCGTTGAGAGGGCAGGGGTTAACACTGAAGCTTTCTTT
CSVERAGVNTEAFF
>TRBV27|NA|TRBJ1-6|NA
TGTGCCAGCAGTCTACCCCCGGGTCGTAATTCACCCCTCCACTTT
CASSLPPGRNSPLHF
>TRBV6-1|NA|TRBJ1-1|NA
TGTGCCAGCAGTGAACCGGGATTGAACACTGAAGCTTTCTTT
CASSEPGLNTEAFF
>TRBV18|TRBD1|TRBJ1-2|NA
TGTGCCAGCTCACTCTCGGGACAGGATCACGGCTACACCTTC
CASSLSGQDHGYTF
>TRBV7-3|NA|TRBJ2-2|NA
TGTGCCAGCAGCTTACAAGGGGCATCAGGCGGGGAGCTGTTTTTT
CASSLQGASGGELFF
>TRBV7-8|TRBD1|TRBJ2-4|NA
TGTGCCAGCAGCTCCCGGGACAGTCTAGCCAAAAACATTCAGTACTTC
CASSSRDSLAKNIQYF
>TRBV6-6|NA|TRBJ2-2|NA
TGTGCCAGCAGTAACCTAGCCGGGGAGCTGTTTTTT
CASSNLAGELFF
>TRBV28|NA|TRBJ2-3|NA
TGTGCCAGCAACATCGCGGTGGAGGATACGCAGTATTTT
CASNIAVEDTQYF
>TRBV2|NA|TRBJ2-7|few
TGTGCCAGCAGGTACTTACCGGGGGACGAGCAGTACTTC
CASRYLPGDEQYF
>TRBV3-1/TRBV3-2|TRBD1|TRBJ1-6|NA
TGTGCCAGCAGCCCCGGGACAGGGAGGGATTCACCCCTCCACTTT
CASSPGTGRDSPLHF
>TRBV10-2|NA|TRBJ2-6|NA
TGCGCCAGCACTGGACTTCCCAAGACGTCTGGGGCCAACGTCCTGACTTTC
CASTGLPKTSGANVLTF
>TRBV4-1|NA|TRBJ2-7|NA
TGCGCCAGCAGCCGAGGCGGCCAGCGGAAGAACTACGAGCAGTACTTC
CASSRGGQRKNYEQYF
>TRBV7-2|TRBD2|TRBJ2-5|NA
TGTGCCAGCAGTCAAACGCGGACTAGCGGGACTGAGACCCAGTACTTC
CASSQTRTSGTETQYF